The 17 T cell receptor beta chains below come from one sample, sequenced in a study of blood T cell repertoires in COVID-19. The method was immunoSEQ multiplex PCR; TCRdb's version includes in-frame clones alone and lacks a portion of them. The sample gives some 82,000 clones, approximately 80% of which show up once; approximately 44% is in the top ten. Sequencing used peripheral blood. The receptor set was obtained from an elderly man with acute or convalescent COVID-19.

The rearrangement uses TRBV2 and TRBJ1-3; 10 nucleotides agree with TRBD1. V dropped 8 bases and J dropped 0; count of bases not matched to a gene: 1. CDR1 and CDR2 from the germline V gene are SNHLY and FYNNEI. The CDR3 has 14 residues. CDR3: CASRDRGSGNTIYF. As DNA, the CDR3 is TGTGCCAGCCGGGACAGGGGCTCTGGAAACACCATATATTTT.

The CDR3 reads CASTRGGGANEKLFF. In DNA, the CDR3 is TGTGCCAGCACCCGGGGTGGGGGGGCCAATGAAAAACTGTTTTTT. The genes are TRBV7-9 and TRBJ1-4, with D tentatively TRBD1 (6 bases). With 7 bases removed from V and 5 bases from J, the gap between germline ends came to 17 bases. Germline CDR1 SEHNR, CDR2 FQNEAQ (reference sequence). This CDR3 spans 15 amino acids.

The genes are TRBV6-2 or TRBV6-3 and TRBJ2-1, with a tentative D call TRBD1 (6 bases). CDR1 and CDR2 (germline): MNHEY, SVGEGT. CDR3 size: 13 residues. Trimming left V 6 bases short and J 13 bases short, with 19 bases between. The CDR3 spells CASSLPLGGVQFF. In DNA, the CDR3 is TGTGCCAGCAGCTTGCCCCTAGGGGGTGTACAGTTCTTC.

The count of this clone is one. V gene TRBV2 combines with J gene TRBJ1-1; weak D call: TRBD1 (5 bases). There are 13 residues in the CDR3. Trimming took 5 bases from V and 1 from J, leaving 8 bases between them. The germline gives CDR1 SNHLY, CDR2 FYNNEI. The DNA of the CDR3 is TGTGCCAGCAGTACCCAGGGGAACACTGAAGCTTTCTTT. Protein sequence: CASSTQGNTEAFF.

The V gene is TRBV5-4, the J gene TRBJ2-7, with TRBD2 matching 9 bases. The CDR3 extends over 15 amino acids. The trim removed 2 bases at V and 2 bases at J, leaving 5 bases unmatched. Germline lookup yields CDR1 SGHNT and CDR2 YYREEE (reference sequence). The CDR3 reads CASSFGTSPTYEQYF. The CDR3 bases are TGTGCCAGCAGCTTTGGGACTAGCCCAACCTACGAGCAGTACTTC.

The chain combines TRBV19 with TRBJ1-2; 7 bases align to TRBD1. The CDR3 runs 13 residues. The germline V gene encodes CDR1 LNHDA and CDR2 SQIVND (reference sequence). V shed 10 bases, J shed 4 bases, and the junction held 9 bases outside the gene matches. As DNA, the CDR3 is TGTGCCACCTCCGGGACAGTGGCCTATGGCTACACCTTC. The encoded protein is CATSGTVAYGYTF.

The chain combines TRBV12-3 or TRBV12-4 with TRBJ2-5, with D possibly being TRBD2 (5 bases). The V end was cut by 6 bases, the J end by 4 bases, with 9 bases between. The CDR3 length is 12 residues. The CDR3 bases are TGTGCCAGCAGCCCCAGCGGAGAGACCCAGTACTTC. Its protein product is CASSPSGETQYF.

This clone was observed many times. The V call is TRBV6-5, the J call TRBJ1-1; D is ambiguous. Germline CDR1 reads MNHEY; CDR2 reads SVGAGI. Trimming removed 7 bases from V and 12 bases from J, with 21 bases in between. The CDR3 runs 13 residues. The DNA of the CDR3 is TGTGCCAGCAACGAGGACCCCGGGATGGTGACTTTCTTT. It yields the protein CASNEDPGMVTFF.

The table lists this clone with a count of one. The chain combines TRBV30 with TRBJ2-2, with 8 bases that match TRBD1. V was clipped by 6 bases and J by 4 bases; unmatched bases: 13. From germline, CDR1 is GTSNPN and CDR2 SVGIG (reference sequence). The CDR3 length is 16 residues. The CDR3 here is CACRRTGSVSTGELFF. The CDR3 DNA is TGTGCCTGCCGACGGACAGGGAGTGTGAGCACCGGGGAGCTGTTTTTT.

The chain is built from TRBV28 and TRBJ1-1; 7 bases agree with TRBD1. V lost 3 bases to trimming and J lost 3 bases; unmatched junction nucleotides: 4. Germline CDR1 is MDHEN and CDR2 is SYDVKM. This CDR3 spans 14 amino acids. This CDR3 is CASSLGRGDTEAFF. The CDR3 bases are TGTGCCAGCAGTTTGGGCAGGGGGGACACTGAAGCTTTCTTT.

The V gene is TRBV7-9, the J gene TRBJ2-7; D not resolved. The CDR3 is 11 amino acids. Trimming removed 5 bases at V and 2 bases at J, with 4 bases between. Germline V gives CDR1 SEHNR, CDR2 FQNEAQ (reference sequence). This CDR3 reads CASSITYEQYF. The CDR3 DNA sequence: TGTGCCAGCAGCATTACCTACGAGCAGTACTTC.

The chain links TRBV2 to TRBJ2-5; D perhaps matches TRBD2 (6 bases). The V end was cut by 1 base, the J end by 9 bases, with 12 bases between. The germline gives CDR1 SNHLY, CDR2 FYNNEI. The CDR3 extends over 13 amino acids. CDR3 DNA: TGTGCCAGCAGTGAAGGTGTTTCGGGGGCCCAGTACTTC. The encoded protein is CASSEGVSGAQYF.

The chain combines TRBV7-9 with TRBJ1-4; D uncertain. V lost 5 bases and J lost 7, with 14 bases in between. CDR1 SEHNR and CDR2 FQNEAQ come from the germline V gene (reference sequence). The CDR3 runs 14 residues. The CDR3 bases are TGTGCCAGCAGCCCAACCACCAGGCCTGAAAAACTGTTTTTT. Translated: CASSPTTRPEKLFF.

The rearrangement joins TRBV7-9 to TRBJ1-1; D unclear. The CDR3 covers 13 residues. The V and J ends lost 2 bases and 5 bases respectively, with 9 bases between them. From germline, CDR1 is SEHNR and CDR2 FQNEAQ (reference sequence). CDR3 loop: CASSLNPRTEAFF. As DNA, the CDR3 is TGTGCCAGCAGCTTAAACCCGAGAACTGAAGCTTTCTTT.

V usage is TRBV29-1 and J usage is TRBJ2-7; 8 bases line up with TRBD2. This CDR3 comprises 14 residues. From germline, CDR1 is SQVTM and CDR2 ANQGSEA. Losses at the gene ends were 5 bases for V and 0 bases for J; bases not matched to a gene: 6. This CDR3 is CSVKAGVTSYEQYF. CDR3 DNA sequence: TGCAGCGTTAAAGCGGGGGTGACCTCCTACGAGCAGTACTTC.

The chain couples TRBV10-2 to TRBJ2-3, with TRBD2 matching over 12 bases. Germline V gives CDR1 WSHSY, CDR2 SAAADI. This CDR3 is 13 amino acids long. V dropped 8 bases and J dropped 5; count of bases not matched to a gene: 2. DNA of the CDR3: TGCGCCAGCGGGGGACTAGCGGGAGATACGCAGTATTTT. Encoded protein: CASGGLAGDTQYF.

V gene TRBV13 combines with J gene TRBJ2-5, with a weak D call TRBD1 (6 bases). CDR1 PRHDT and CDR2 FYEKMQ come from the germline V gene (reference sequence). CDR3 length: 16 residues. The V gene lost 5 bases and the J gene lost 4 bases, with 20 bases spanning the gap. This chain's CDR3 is CASSPRQVAVGETQYF. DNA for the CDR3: TGTGCCAGCAGCCCAAGACAGGTAGCTGTCGGAGAGACCCAGTACTTC.